The 23 T cell receptor beta chains below were found in one sample sequenced in a study of shared clonotypes between healthy human individuals. Terminally differentiated effector memory CD45RA+ cells were excluded by CCR7 positive selection of CD45RO-negative cells. The assay was immunoSEQ multiplex PCR, and TCRdb's table has in-frame clones only and misses some. The sample contains around 2,000,000 clones, approximately 94% of which appear only once. Sequenced sample: naive CD8+ T cells sorted from blood. These receptors originate from a man younger than 35 in good health.

The chain combines TRBV27 with TRBJ1-1; D not certain. Germline V gives CDR1 MNHEY, CDR2 SMNVEV (reference sequence). Trimming shortened V by 3 bases and J by 0 bases, and 8 bases separated the two germline ends. The CDR3 runs 14 residues. The CDR3 coding sequence is TGTGCCAGCAGTTTTGATGGTATGAACACTGAAGCTTTCTTT. Protein sequence: CASSFDGMNTEAFF.

The chain couples TRBV4-1 to TRBJ2-6; 8 nucleotides match TRBD1. Trimming cost V 2 bases and J 0 bases; bases outside gene matches: 6. The CDR3 loop spans 18 amino acids. Germline-derived CDR1 and CDR2 are MGHRA and YSYEKL. CDR3 residues: CASSQLTGEFSGANVLTF. As DNA, the CDR3 is TGCGCCAGCAGCCAATTGACAGGGGAGTTCTCTGGGGCCAACGTCCTGACTTTC.

This chain joins TRBV19 and TRBJ2-2; 7 nucleotides line up with TRBD1. This CDR3 spans 17 amino acids. Germline V CDR1 and CDR2: LNHDA, SQIVND (reference sequence). V lost 1 base, J lost 4 bases, and 9 bases stayed unmatched. The CDR3 is CASSIVEGAVGTGELFF. CDR3 bases: TGTGCCAGTAGTATAGTCGAGGGGGCAGTGGGCACCGGGGAGCTGTTTTTT.

A remark on this clone: Other nucleotide sequences in the sample specify the same CDR3. The J gene is TRBJ1-2, the V gene TRBV5-6, with TRBD1 as a possible D gene (6 bases). V was shortened by 4 bases and J by 4 bases, with 11 bases between the two germline ends. The CDR3 has 13 residues. Germline CDR1 SGHDT, CDR2 YYEEEE. CDR3 DNA: TGTGCCAGCAGCCTACAGGGCTCCTATGGCTACACCTTC. Amino acid sequence: CASSLQGSYGYTF.

V gene TRBV9 combines with J gene TRBJ2-1; 8 positions match TRBD2. The CDR3 has 15 amino acids. The V and J ends lost 4 bases and 11 bases, in that order; junction bases with no gene match: 14. Germline lookup yields CDR1 SGDLS and CDR2 YYNGEE. CDR3 bases: TGTGCCAGCAGCCCCAGTCCCGGGACTAGTGAGAAGCAGTTCTTC. It specifies CASSPSPGTSEKQFF.

This rearrangement joins TRBV9 to TRBJ2-1, with 11 bases matching TRBD2. The CDR3 totals 19 residues. V trimming: 4 bases; J trimming: 0 bases; junction bases outside the gene matches: 12. Germline V gene data show CDR1 as SGDLS and CDR2 as YYNGEE. CDR3 region: CASSPEGTSGLSSYNEQFF. The CDR3, as DNA: TGTGCCAGCAGCCCGGAAGGGACTAGCGGACTGAGCTCCTACAATGAGCAGTTCTTC.

This clone appeared once. The chain combines TRBV11-2 with TRBJ2-3, with D unclear. The V end lost 3 bases, the J end lost 4 bases, and 11 bases lay between the germline ends. Germline CDR1 SGHAT, CDR2 FQNNGV. CDR3 length: 14 residues. CDR3 protein: CASSFPITPDTQYF. Written as DNA, the CDR3 is TGTGCCAGCAGCTTCCCCATAACCCCAGATACGCAGTATTTT.

The V and J genes are TRBV27 and TRBJ2-7; D might be TRBD1 or TRBD2, each matching 5 bases. The CDR3 spans 14 residues. Germline V gene lookup returns CDR1 MNHEY and CDR2 SMNVEV (reference sequence). Trimming removed 3 bases at V and 2 bases at J, with 11 bases between. CDR3 coding DNA: TGTGCCAGCAGTTTGGGGGACGGAGCCTACGAGCAGTACTTC. Translated, it gives CASSLGDGAYEQYF.

The chain employs TRBV30 and TRBJ2-2, with D perhaps TRBD1 (5 bases). Germline V gives CDR1 GTSNPN, CDR2 SVGIG (reference sequence). With 5 bases removed from V and 2 bases from J, the gap between germline ends came to 9 bases. This CDR3 has 13 residues. The CDR3 spells CAWDRLNTGELFF. CDR3 bases: TGTGCCTGGGACAGACTTAACACCGGGGAGCTGTTTTTT.

This chain connects TRBV27 to TRBJ1-5; no reliable D call. Germline V gene data show CDR1 as MNHEY and CDR2 as SMNVEV (reference sequence). The V gene lost 8 bases and the J gene lost 4 bases, with 15 bases spanning the gap. This CDR3 is 14 amino acids long. The chain's CDR3 is CASGSLASNQPQHF. DNA of the CDR3: TGTGCCAGCGGTTCCCTTGCCTCAAATCAGCCCCAGCATTTT.

This clone occurred once. This sequence joins TRBV5-4 and TRBJ2-7; 14 nucleotides align to TRBD2. After removal of 3 bases from V and 4 bases from J, the junction contained 12 bases not matched to a gene. The germline V gene encodes CDR1 SGHNT and CDR2 YYREEE (reference sequence). The CDR3 spans 18 residues. CDR3 residues: CASSSGTSGGPPYYEQYF. CDR3 DNA: TGTGCCAGCAGCTCCGGGACTAGCGGGGGACCGCCCTATTACGAGCAGTACTTC.

Note on this clone: Other nucleotide sequences from this sample produce the same CDR3. The chain uses TRBV7-9 and TRBJ2-5; 10 bases agree with TRBD2. The CDR3 loop spans 15 amino acids. Germline values: CDR1 SEHNR, CDR2 FQNEAQ (reference sequence). V shed 5 bases and J 3 bases; nucleotides not matched to a gene: 6. CDR3 DNA: TGTGCCAGCAGCCTTCTCAGCGGGGGGGAAGAGACCCAGTACTTC. Its translation is CASSLLSGGEETQYF.

The chain couples TRBV7-6 to TRBJ1-5; unclear D gene. CDR1 is SGHVS, CDR2 FNYEAQ, per germline. Trimming pared 0 bases from V and 8 bases from J, leaving 8 bases between. The CDR3 covers 13 residues. CDR3 coding DNA: TGTGCCAGCAGCTTAGCGGGTAGGGAGCCCCAGCATTTT. Translating gives CASSLAGREPQHF.

This chain joins TRBV6-5 and TRBJ2-1, with 10 bases that match TRBD2. Germline lookup yields CDR1 MNHEY and CDR2 SVGAGI. The CDR3 has 15 residues. J was trimmed by 8 bases and V by 3 bases; bases with no gene match: 7. The CDR3 here is CASSYASGGGDEQFF. The CDR3 DNA sequence: TGTGCCAGCAGTTATGCTAGCGGGGGTGGGGATGAGCAGTTCTTC.

V and J are TRBV29-1 and TRBJ2-7; TRBD2 agrees at 8 bases. The germline gives CDR1 SQVTM, CDR2 ANQGSEA. The CDR3 consists of 13 residues. The V and J ends lost 5 bases and 2 bases, in that order; junction bases with no gene match: 5. For the CDR3, the DNA is TGCAGCGTTCGGGAGGGTGTTCCCTACGAGCAGTACTTC. Encoded protein: CSVREGVPYEQYF.

The chain is built from TRBV4-1 and TRBJ2-5, with 8 nucleotides matching TRBD1. Germline-derived CDR1 and CDR2 are MGHRA and YSYEKL. The junction had 6 bases not matched to a gene; V was cut back by 0 bases and J by 6 bases. CDR3 length: 15 amino acids. The CDR3 sequence is CASSQDSGGGQTQYF. CDR3 coding DNA: TGCGCCAGCAGCCAAGATTCAGGGGGCGGGCAGACCCAGTACTTC.

This rearrangement joins TRBV7-9 to TRBJ1-1, with D maybe TRBD1 (5 bases). This CDR3 contains 14 residues. V lost 5 bases to trimming and J lost 6 bases, with 16 bases between them. CDR1 and CDR2 from the germline V gene are SEHNR and FQNEAQ (reference sequence). The CDR3 DNA sequence: TGTGCCAGCAGCGCGCCTCGGGTGGGACCTGAAGCTTTCTTT. Its protein is CASSAPRVGPEAFF.

DNA of the CDR3: TGCGCCAGCAGCCCTTCCGACAGGGACCAGCCCCAGCATTTT. Residues: CASSPSDRDQPQHF. This chain uses TRBV4-3 with TRBJ1-5; TRBD1 aligns across 7 bases. CDR3 length: 14 amino acids. After removal of 4 bases from V and 7 bases from J, the junction contained 7 bases not matched to a gene. From germline, CDR1 is LGHNA and CDR2 YSLEER.

This clone came up once. This rearrangement joins TRBV2 to TRBJ1-3; no firm D call. The CDR3 contains 18 residues. The germline CDR1 and CDR2 sequences are SNHLY and FYNNEI. Trimming stripped 9 bases from V and 0 bases from J, with 24 bases between. CDR3 nucleotide sequence: TGTGCCAGTTCTGGGCCGGACGGCAGGCCCACCTCTGGAAACACCATATATTTT. It encodes CASSGPDGRPTSGNTIYF. The whole variable domain, filled in from reference TRBV2 and TRBJ1-3, reads EPEVTQTPSHQVTQMGQEVILRCVPISNHLYFYWYRQILGQKVEFLVSFYNNEISEKSEIFDDQFSVERPDGSNFTLKIRSTKLEDSAMYFCASSGPDGRPTSGNTIYFGEGSWLTVV.

The chain carries TRBV25-1 and TRBJ2-3, with D possibly called TRBD1 or TRBD2 (5 bases each). CDR3 length equals 16 residues. Germline CDR1 is MGHDK and CDR2 is SYGVNS. The ends were cut back, 2 bases at V and 0 bases at J, with 12 bases in the middle. This CDR3 reads CASSERGTSSTDTQYF. CDR3 bases: TGTGCCAGCAGTGAACGAGGGACGTCTAGCACAGATACGCAGTATTTT.

This clone has a single count. The genes are TRBV12-5 and TRBJ2-1; 7 bases match TRBD2. The V gene's germline CDR1 is LGHNT and CDR2 FRNRAP. The trim removed 6 bases at V and 7 bases at J, leaving 9 bases unmatched. The CDR3 sequence is 14 residues long. The CDR3 region is CASGFEGRGNEQFF. The CDR3 DNA reads as TGTGCTAGTGGGTTTGAGGGGAGGGGTAATGAGCAGTTCTTC.

Worth noting for this clone: This same CDR3 is encoded by further DNA sequences in the sample. The chain carries TRBV5-1 and TRBJ1-4, with D uncertain. Trimming removed 0 bases at V and 0 bases at J, with 3 bases between. From germline, CDR1 is SGHRS and CDR2 YFSETQ. The CDR3 contains 14 residues. The CDR3 nucleotides are TGCGCCAGCAGCTTGGATGCAACTAATGAAAAACTGTTTTTT. Residues: CASSLDATNEKLFF.

This chain connects TRBV10-3 to TRBJ2-3, with 10 bases identical to TRBD1. V shed 0 bases, J shed 5 bases, and the junction held 5 bases outside the gene matches. The CDR3 runs 16 residues. In germline, CDR1 is ENHRY, CDR2 SYGVKD. DNA for the CDR3: TGTGCCATCAGTGAGTCATGGGACAGGGGTGGAGATACGCAGTATTTT. Its translation is CAISESWDRGGDTQYF.